These T cell receptor beta chains were read from a single sample in a study of monozygotic twins with inflammatory bowel disease. TCRdb derives one entry per CDR3 protein from the 5' RACE reads, leaving out DNA. This listing includes around 210,000 distinct CDR3 sequences. Sequencing was done on a sample of blood. These receptors were collected from a human donor with ulcerative colitis or Crohn's disease, or a healthy co-twin of an affected twin (not recorded which). Both conserved end residues are part of each CDR3.

j_gene,v_gene,CDR3aa
TRBJ1-1,TRBV15,CATSRAQGWDTEAFF
TRBJ2-7,TRBV3-1,CASSQDLPSGNREQYF
TRBJ2-7,TRBV5-5,CASTRGGLLNYEQYF
TRBJ2-1,TRBV20-1,CSARDRDSSYNEQFF
TRBJ2-3,TRBV5-1,CASSPGLAGDTQYF
TRBJ2-3,TRBV12-3/TRBV12-4,CASSFGGFTDTQYF
TRBJ2-3,TRBV20-1,CSARELSSGGRTDTQYF
TRBJ1-1,TRBV5-1,CASSRATENTEAFF
TRBJ2-5,TRBV24-1,CATSEGQAGQETQYF
TRBJ2-3,TRBV18,CASSPGTGDTQYF
TRBJ1-1,TRBV5-1,CASSLLGGGRSTEAFF
TRBJ1-1,TRBV7-9,CASSLGPAGQLEAFF
TRBJ2-7,TRBV20-1,CSARPAGGLGLFYEQYF
TRBJ1-2,TRBV6-6,CASSSTGENYGYTF
TRBJ1-5,TRBV5-6,CASSWGPRVGNQPQHF
TRBJ1-1,TRBV5-1,CASSLEGGASTEAFF
TRBJ1-1,TRBV7-9,CASSPPSGPLNTEAFF
TRBJ2-3,TRBV5-4,CASSSEQINTDTQYF
TRBJ2-1,TRBV11-3,CASSSGLAGGEGQFF
TRBJ1-5,TRBV27,CASSRAPNQPQHF
TRBJ1-3,TRBV7-3,CASSLQADSGNTIYF
TRBJ1-4,TRBV29-1,CSFVTGEEKLFF
TRBJ2-5,TRBV10-3,CAMRGAGEETQYF
TRBJ2-1,TRBV30,CAWRTLSGSRTPSYNEQFF
TRBJ2-1,TRBV20-1,CSVPPLPSVDEQFF
TRBJ2-7,TRBV5-4,CASSLFWTSGLSSYEQYF
TRBJ2-2,TRBV5-1,CASSLLQTNTGELFF
TRBJ2-7,TRBV4-1,CASSHPGQGSYEQYF
TRBJ2-2,TRBV5-1,CASSEGRPTGELFF
TRBJ1-1,TRBV9,CASSPLIRQGILNTEAFF
TRBJ2-7,TRBV15,CATSRAGIAGDHEQYF
TRBJ2-3,TRBV7-3,CASSLMAGGPSDTQYF
TRBJ1-5,TRBV19,CASSISQGLNQPQHF
TRBJ2-2,TRBV29-1,CSGRGEKNTGELFF
TRBJ1-5,TRBV6-1,CASSERGAFNQPQHF
TRBJ2-1,TRBV5-1,CASSLTGASGRSYNEQFF
TRBJ2-2,TRBV5-1,CASSLMDSTGELFF
TRBJ1-2,TRBV5-6,CASSLVISMSGAYGYTF
TRBJ2-5,TRBV6-1,CASTDRSPQETQYF
TRBJ2-1,TRBV7-3,CASSLGLSWGLPNEQFF
TRBJ1-1,TRBV12-3/TRBV12-4,CASSLTMNTEAFF
TRBJ2-7,TRBV18,CASSPGGQAGPSEQYF
TRBJ2-7,TRBV18,CASSPPGTYSYEQYF
TRBJ1-5,TRBV12-3/TRBV12-4,CASTNSATGGNQPQHF
TRBJ1-2,TRBV28,CASRTENDYGYTF
TRBJ2-1,TRBV6-5,CASSHGEFREQFF
TRBJ2-1,TRBV11-2,CASSSSGIYNEQFF
TRBJ2-1,TRBV5-1,CASSPGLAGGHLSSYNEQFF
TRBJ1-1,TRBV18,CASSRLTGGNTEAFF
TRBJ1-6,TRBV4-3,CASSQVGGRDNSPLHF
TRBJ2-5,TRBV6-5,CASSYSRQGFKETQYF
TRBJ2-3,TRBV18,CASSPPSRGRPTDTQYF
TRBJ2-2,TRBV6-5,CASSYSSQGGLAGGELFF
TRBJ2-1,TRBV7-9,CASSLAVAVNEQFF
TRBJ2-3,TRBV5-1,CASSERQGPSTDTQYF
TRBJ1-4,TRBV12-3/TRBV12-4,CASSPNSLRYEKLFF
TRBJ2-2,TRBV24-1,CATAGDTGELFF
TRBJ2-7,TRBV29-1,CSVWAGGSYEQYF